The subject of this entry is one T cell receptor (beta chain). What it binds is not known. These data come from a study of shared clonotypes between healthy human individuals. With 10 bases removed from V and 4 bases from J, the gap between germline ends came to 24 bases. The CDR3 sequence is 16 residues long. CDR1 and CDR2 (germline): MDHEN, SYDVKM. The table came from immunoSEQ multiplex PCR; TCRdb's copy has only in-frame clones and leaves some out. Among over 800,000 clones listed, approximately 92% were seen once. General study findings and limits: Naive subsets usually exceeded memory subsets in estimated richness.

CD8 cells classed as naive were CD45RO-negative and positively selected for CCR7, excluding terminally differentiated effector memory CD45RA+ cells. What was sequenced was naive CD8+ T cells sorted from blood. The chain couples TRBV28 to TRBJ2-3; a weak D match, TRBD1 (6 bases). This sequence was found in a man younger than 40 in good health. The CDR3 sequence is CAIQPGQQGYADTQYF. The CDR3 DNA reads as TGTGCCATCCAGCCGGGCCAACAGGGTTACGCAGATACGCAGTATTTT.